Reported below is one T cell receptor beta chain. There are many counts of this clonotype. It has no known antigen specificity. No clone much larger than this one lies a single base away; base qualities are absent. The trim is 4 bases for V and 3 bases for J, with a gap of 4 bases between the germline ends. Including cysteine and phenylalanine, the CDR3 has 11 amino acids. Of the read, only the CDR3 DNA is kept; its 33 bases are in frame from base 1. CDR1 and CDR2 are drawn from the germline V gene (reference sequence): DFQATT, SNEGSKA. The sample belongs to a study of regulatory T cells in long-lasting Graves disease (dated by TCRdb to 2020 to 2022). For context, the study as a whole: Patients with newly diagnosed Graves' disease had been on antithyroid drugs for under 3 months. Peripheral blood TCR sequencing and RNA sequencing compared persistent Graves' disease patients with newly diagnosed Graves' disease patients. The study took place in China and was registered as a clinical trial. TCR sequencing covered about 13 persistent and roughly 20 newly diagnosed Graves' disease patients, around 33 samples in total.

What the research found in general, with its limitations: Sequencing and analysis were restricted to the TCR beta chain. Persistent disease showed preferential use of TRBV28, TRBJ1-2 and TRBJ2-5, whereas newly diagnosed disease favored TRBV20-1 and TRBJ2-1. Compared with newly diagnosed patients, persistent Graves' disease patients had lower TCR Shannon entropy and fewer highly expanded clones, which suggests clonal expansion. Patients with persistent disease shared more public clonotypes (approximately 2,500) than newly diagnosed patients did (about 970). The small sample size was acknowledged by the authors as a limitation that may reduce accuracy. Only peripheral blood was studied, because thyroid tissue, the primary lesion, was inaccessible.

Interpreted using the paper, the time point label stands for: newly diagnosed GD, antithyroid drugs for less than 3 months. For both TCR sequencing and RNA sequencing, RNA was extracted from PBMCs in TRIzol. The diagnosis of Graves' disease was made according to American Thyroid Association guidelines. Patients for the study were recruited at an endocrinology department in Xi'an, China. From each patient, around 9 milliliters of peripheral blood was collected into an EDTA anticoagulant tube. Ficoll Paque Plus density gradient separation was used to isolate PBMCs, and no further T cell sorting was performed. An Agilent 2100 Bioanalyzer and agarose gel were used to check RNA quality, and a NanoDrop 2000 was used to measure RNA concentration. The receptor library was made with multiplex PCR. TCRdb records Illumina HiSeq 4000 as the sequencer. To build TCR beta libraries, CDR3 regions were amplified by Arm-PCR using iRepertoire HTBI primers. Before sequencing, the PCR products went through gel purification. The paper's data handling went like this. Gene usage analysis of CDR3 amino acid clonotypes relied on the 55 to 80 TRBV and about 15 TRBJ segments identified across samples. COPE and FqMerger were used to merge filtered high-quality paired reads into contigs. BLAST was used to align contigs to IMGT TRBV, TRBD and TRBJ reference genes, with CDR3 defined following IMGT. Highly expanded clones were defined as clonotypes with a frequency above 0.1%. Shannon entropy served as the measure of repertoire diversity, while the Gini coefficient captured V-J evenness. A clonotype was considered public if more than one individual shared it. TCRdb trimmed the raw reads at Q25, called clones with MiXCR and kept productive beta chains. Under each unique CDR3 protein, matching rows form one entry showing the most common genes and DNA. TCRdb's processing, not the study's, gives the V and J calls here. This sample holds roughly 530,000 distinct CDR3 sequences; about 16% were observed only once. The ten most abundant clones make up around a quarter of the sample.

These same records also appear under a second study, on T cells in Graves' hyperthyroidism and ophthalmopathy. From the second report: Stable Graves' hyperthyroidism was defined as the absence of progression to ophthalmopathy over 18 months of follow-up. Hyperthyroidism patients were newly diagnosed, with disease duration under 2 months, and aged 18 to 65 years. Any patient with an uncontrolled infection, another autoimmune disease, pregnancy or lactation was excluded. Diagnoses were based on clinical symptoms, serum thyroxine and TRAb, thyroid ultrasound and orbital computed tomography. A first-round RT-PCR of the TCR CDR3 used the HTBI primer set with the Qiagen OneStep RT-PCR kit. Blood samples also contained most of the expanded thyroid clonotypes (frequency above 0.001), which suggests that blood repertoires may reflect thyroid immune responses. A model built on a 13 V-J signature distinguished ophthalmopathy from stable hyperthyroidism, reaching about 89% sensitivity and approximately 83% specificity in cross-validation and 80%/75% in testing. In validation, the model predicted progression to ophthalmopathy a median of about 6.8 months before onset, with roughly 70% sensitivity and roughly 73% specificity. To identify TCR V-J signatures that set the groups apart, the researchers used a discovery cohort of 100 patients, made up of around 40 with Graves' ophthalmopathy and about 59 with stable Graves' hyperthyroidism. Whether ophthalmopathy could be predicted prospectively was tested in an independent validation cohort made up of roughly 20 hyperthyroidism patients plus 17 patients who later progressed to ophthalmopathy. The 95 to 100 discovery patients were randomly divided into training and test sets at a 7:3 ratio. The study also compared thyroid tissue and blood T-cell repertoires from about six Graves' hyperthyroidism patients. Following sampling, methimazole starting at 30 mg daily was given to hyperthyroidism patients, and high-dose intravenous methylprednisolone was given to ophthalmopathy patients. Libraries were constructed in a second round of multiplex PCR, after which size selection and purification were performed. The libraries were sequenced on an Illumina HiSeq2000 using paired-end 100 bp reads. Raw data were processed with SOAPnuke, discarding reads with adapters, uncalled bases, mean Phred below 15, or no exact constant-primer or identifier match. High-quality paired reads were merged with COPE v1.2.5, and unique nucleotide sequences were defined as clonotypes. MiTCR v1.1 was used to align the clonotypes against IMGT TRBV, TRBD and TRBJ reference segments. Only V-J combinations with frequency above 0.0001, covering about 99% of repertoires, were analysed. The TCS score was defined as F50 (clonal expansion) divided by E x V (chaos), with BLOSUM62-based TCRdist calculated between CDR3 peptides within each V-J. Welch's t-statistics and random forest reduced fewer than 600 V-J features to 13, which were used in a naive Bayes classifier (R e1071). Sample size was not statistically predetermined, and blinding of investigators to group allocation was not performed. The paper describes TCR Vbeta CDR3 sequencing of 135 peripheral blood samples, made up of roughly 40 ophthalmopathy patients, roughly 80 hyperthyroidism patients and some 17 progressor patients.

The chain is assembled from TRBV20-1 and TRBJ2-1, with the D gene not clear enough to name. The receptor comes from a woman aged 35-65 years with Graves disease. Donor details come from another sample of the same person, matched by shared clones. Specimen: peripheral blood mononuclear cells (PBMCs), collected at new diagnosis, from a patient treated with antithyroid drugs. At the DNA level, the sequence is TGCAGTGCTACGGACTACAATGAGCAGTTCTTC. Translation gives CSATDYNEQFF.